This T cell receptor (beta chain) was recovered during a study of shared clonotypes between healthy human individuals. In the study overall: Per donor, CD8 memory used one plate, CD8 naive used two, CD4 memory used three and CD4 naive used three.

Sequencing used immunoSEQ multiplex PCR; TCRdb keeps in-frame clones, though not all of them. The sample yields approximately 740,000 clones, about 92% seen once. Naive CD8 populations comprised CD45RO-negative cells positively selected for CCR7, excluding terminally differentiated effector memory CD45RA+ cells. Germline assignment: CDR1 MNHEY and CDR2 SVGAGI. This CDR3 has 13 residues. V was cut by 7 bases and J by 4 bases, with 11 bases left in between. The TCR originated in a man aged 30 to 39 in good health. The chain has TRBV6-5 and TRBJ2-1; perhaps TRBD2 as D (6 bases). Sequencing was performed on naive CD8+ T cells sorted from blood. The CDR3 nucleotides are TGTGCCAGCACCCCGGGGGTTTACAATGAGCAGTTCTTC. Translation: CASTPGVYNEQFF.